Presented here are 14 T cell receptor beta chains from one specimen sequenced in a study of CD8 T cells in ankylosing spondylitis. TCRdb reprocessed the 5' RACE reads via MiXCR and lists one record per CDR3 protein. The sample has approximately 30,000 distinct CDR3 sequences, about 7.2% seen once; the top ten hold over 9.5%. Sequenced input: blood, either unsorted or a sorted T cell fraction (not recorded which). These receptors originate from a male donor with ankylosing spondylitis or in good health (not recorded which).

This clonotype occurred many times. The chain couples TRBV20-1 to TRBJ2-3; TRBD1 is a possible D gene (6 bases). CDR3 length equals 17 residues. V gave up 2 bases and J gave up 1 base, with 19 bases separating them. CDR1 DFQATT and CDR2 SNEGSKA come from the germline V gene (reference sequence). The CDR3 is CSARPTAGTTGTDTQYF. The CDR3 DNA reads TGCAGTGCTAGACCCACTGCCGGGACAACGGGCACAGATACGCAGTATTTT.

The table lists this clonotype with a few counts. The chain employs TRBV20-1 and TRBJ1-5; TRBD1 might be the D (5 bases). The CDR3 is 17 residues long. CDR1 and CDR2 (germline): DFQATT, SNEGSKA (reference sequence). The V and J ends lost 5 bases and 0 bases respectively, with 20 bases between them. CDR3 sequence reads: CSAGPWGGGNSNQPQHF. DNA of the CDR3: TGCAGTGCTGGCCCCTGGGGGGGGGGAAATAGCAATCAGCCCCAGCATTTT.

This clonotype came up many times. The V call is TRBV14, the J call TRBJ2-1; TRBD1 matches at 7 bases. V was pared by 0 bases and J by 3 bases, with 8 bases of the junction left unmatched. Looked up from germline, CDR1 is SGHDN and CDR2 is FVKESK. CDR3 length equals 17 residues. In DNA, the CDR3 is TGTGCCAGCAGCCAAGATAGGGGGACAGCCTACTACAATGAGCAGTTCTTC. It specifies CASSQDRGTAYYNEQFF.

This clonotype was seen at least ten times. The chain recombines TRBV5-1 with TRBJ2-3; no clear D. The CDR3 sequence is 16 residues long. The ends were cut back, 0 bases at V and 2 bases at J, with 13 bases in the middle. The V gene's germline CDR1 is SGHRS and CDR2 YFSETQ. CDR3 protein: CASSLASVLSTDTQYF. Written as DNA, the CDR3 is TGCGCCAGCAGCTTGGCGTCGGTCTTATCCACAGATACGCAGTATTTT. Full variable domain (outside the CDR3, taken from reference TRBV5-1 and TRBJ2-3): KAGVTQTPRYLIKTRGQQVTLSCSPISGHRSVSWYQQTPGQGLQFLFEYFSETQRNKGNFPGRFSGRQFSNSRSEMNVSTLELGDSALYLCASSLASVLSTDTQYFGPGTRLTVL.

This clonotype was seen a few times. The chain couples TRBV6-2 or TRBV6-3 to TRBJ2-7; 7 bases are a match to TRBD1. Germline V gene data show CDR1 as MNHEY and CDR2 as SVGEGT. The CDR3 loop spans 16 amino acids. Germline trimming cut 4 bases from V and 1 base from J; bases unmatched to any gene: 10. The CDR3 DNA reads TGTGCCAGCAGTTCCCCCGACAGGGCAGCGTCCTACGAGCAGTACTTC. This encodes CASSSPDRAASYEQYF.

This clonotype was recorded at least ten times. The chain employs TRBV9 and TRBJ2-1; TRBD2 agrees at 7 bases. Germline CDR1 reads SGDLS; CDR2 reads YYNGEE. V shed 4 bases and J 2 bases; nucleotides not matched to a gene: 9. This CDR3 has 16 residues. The CDR3 region has the DNA TGTGCCAGCAGCATCCAGGCTAGCGGAACCTACAATGAGCAGTTCTTC. This sequence encodes CASSIQASGTYNEQFF.

This clonotype was seen many times. The chain joins TRBV30 to TRBJ2-7; D tentatively fits TRBD1 or TRBD2 (5 bases each). Between the trimmed V and J ends, which lost 7 bases and 6 bases, there was a span of 13 bases. There are 11 residues in the CDR3. Germline V CDR1 and CDR2: GTSNPN, SVGIG (reference sequence). DNA for the CDR3: TGTGCCTCGGGACGCCGTGCCGAGCAGTACTTC. Translated, it gives CASGRRAEQYF.

The table lists this clonotype with many counts. This chain links TRBV20-1 with TRBJ2-4; 8 bases agree with TRBD2. This CDR3 region has 15 residues. From germline, CDR1 is DFQATT and CDR2 SNEGSKA (reference sequence). Unmatched junction bases numbered 9, after V lost 6 bases and J lost 2 bases. The CDR3: CSADREGGSKNIQYF. DNA of the CDR3: TGCAGTGCGGACCGGGAGGGCGGGTCCAAAAACATTCAGTACTTC.

This clonotype was observed many times. J is TRBJ2-1 and V is TRBV7-2; D perhaps matches TRBD2 (5 bases). The CDR3 is 14 residues long. V lost 2 bases, J lost 10 bases, and 15 bases lay in between. The germline V gene has CDR1 SGHTA and CDR2 FQGNSA. CDR3 amino acids: CASSLRTRGSEQFF. In DNA form, the CDR3 reads TGTGCCAGCAGCTTAAGGACTCGAGGCAGCGAGCAGTTCTTC.

This clonotype appeared many times. The chain couples TRBV6-2 or TRBV6-3 to TRBJ2-1, with 8 bases aligning to TRBD1. With 6 bases clipped from V and 1 base from J, the junction kept 5 bases outside the gene matches. This CDR3 region has 15 residues. CDR1 and CDR2 from the germline V gene are MNHEY and SVGEGT. For the CDR3, the DNA is TGTGCCAGCAGCCGACAGGGGACTTCCTACAATGAGCAGTTCTTC. Its protein product is CASSRQGTSYNEQFF.

This clonotype appeared many times. The rearrangement links TRBV10-3 to TRBJ2-1; 11 nucleotides match TRBD1. The V gene end was trimmed by 5 bases and the J gene end by 4 bases; junction bases not matched to a gene: 4. This CDR3 is 15 amino acids long. The germline V gene has CDR1 ENHRY and CDR2 SYGVKD. CDR3 in amino acids: CAISMGTGGYNEQFF. CDR3 sequence (DNA): TGTGCCATCAGTATGGGGACAGGGGGATACAATGAGCAGTTCTTC.

This clonotype turned up a few times. V is TRBV9 and J is TRBJ1-1; 7 bases match TRBD1. CDR1 SGDLS and CDR2 YYNGEE come from the germline V gene. This CDR3 is 15 amino acids long. The trim removed 3 bases at V and 0 bases at J, leaving 5 bases unmatched. The CDR3: CASSEQQGVNTEAFF. DNA for the CDR3: TGTGCCAGCAGCGAACAGCAGGGGGTGAACACTGAAGCTTTCTTT. The complete variable domain, with remaining parts taken from reference TRBV9 and TRBJ1-1, reads DSGVTQTPKHLITATGQRVTLRCSPRSGDLSVYWYQQSLDQGLQFLIQYYNGEERAKGNILERFSAQQFPDLHSELNLSSLELGDSALYFCASSEQQGVNTEAFFGQGTRLTVV.

This clonotype was found many times. This chain connects TRBV5-1 to TRBJ1-2; 7 nucleotides match TRBD1. From germline, CDR1 is SGHRS and CDR2 YFSETQ. The V gene end was trimmed by 4 bases and the J gene end by 4 bases; junction bases not matched to a gene: 16. CDR3 size: 17 residues. The CDR3 reads CASSPESGGTAIYGYTF. The CDR3 region has the DNA TGCGCCAGCAGCCCGGAGTCAGGCGGGACAGCTATCTATGGCTACACCTTC.

This clonotype has at least ten counts. This rearrangement joins TRBV10-2 to TRBJ2-1; 9 positions agree with TRBD1. Germline V CDR1 and CDR2: WSHSY, SAAADI. CDR3 length equals 16 residues. With V trimmed by 5 bases and J by 3 bases, 8 bases remained unmatched. This CDR3 is CASSSMGQGFYNEQFF. In DNA, the CDR3 is TGCGCCAGCAGTTCTATGGGACAGGGATTCTACAATGAGCAGTTCTTC.